These 21 T cell receptor beta chains were sequenced from one sample in a study of shared clonotypes between healthy human individuals. The naive CD8 fraction comprised CD45RO-negative cells positively selected for CCR7 and excluded terminally differentiated effector memory CD45RA+ cells. The method was immunoSEQ multiplex PCR; TCRdb's version includes in-frame clones alone and lacks a portion of them. Found here are 550,000 to 650,000 clones, 95% to 97% of them singletons; the top ten hold roughly 0.12%. The sample was naive CD8+ T cells sorted from blood. Source of these receptors: a woman in her twenties or thirties in good health.

The chain has TRBV5-4 and TRBJ2-7; perhaps TRBD2 as D (5 bases). Trimming took 4 bases from V and 4 from J, leaving 18 bases between them. Germline V lookup: CDR1 SGHNT, CDR2 YYREEE (reference sequence). The CDR3 is 15 residues long. CDR3 in DNA: TGTGCCAGCAGCCCTAACGGGAACCCCCGGTACGAGCAGTACTTC. Translation gives CASSPNGNPRYEQYF. The whole variable domain, filled in from reference TRBV5-4 and TRBJ2-7, reads ETGVTQSPTHLIKTRGQQVTLRCSSQSGHNTVSWYQQALGQGPQFIFQYYREEENGRGNFPPRFSGLQFPNYSSELNVNALELDDSALYLCASSPNGNPRYEQYFGPGTRLTVT.

This rearrangement joins TRBV19 to TRBJ2-2, with 13 bases that match TRBD2. Germline CDR1 and CDR2: LNHDA and SQIVND (reference sequence). This CDR3 contains 15 residues. Trimming removed 10 bases from V and 2 bases from J; junction bases left unmatched: 4. The CDR3 DNA sequence: TGTGCCACCCGGGGACTAGCGGGAAACACCGGGGAGCTGTTTTTT. It codes for CATRGLAGNTGELFF.

The chain couples TRBV4-2 to TRBJ2-7; possibly TRBD1 for D (5 bases). This CDR3 has 15 residues. Germline CDR1 is LGHNA and CDR2 is YNFKEQ. V was shortened by 3 bases and J by 5 bases, with 17 bases between the two germline ends. CDR3 loop: CASSQDSRQLHEQYF. Here the CDR3 DNA reads TGTGCCAGCAGCCAGGATTCCCGACAGTTACACGAGCAGTACTTC.

V usage is TRBV21-1 and J usage is TRBJ1-1. TRBV21-1 is flagged as a pseudogene. CDR3 length: 13 residues. The CDR3 DNA follows: TGTGCCAGCAGCAAGAAAATGAACACTGAAGCTTTCTTT. It yields the protein CASSKKMNTEAFF.

The chain is built from TRBV28 and TRBJ1-2, with D possibly matching TRBD1 (5 bases). Trimming took 5 bases from V and 6 from J, leaving 16 bases between them. Germline CDR1 MDHEN, CDR2 SYDVKM. The CDR3 covers 14 residues. CDR3 sequence: CASSREGFPDGYTF. CDR3 nucleotides: TGTGCCAGCAGTCGAGAGGGGTTTCCCGATGGCTACACCTTC.

CDR3 loop: CSVGDREGRLGYTF. As DNA, the CDR3 is TGCAGCGTTGGGGACCGTGAGGGGAGGTTAGGCTACACCTTC. The rearrangement uses TRBV29-1 and TRBJ1-2, with a possible D match to TRBD1 (5 bases). Germline CDR1 and CDR2: SQVTM and ANQGSEA. The V end lost 4 bases, the J end lost 8 bases, and 20 bases lay between the germline ends. The CDR3 runs 14 residues.

J is TRBJ2-5 and V is TRBV4-2, with 7 bases fitting TRBD2. The CDR3 spans 16 residues. The V segment lost 0 bases and the J segment 2 bases; nucleotides outside the gene matches: 6. Germline assignment: CDR1 LGHNA and CDR2 YNFKEQ. The CDR3 region has the DNA TGTGCCAGCAGCCAAGATCGGGACTACGCTCAAGAGACCCAGTACTTC. Translation gives CASSQDRDYAQETQYF.

The chain employs TRBV6-6 and TRBJ2-6; TRBD1 is a possible D gene (6 bases). V was clipped by 7 bases and J by 0 bases, with 13 bases between them. In germline, CDR1 is MNHNY, CDR2 SVGAGI (reference sequence). The CDR3 is made up of 16 amino acids. CDR3 bases: TGTGCCAGCATCCCGGGACACTACTCTGGGGCCAACGTCCTGACTTTC. This sequence encodes CASIPGHYSGANVLTF.

The V and J genes are TRBV4-1 and TRBJ2-3; 10 bases are shared with TRBD2. The CDR3 length is 17 residues. The germline CDR1 and CDR2 sequences are MGHRA and YSYEKL. V lost 1 base to trimming and J lost 2 bases; unmatched junction nucleotides: 6. In DNA form, the CDR3 reads TGCGCCAGCAGCCAAGGGACTAGCGGCACGCACACAGATACGCAGTATTTT. Its translation: CASSQGTSGTHTDTQYF.

The J gene is TRBJ2-7, the V gene TRBV27; 7 bases fit TRBD2. Trimming at V came to 5 bases and at J to 3 bases, leaving 22 bases not matched to a gene. The CDR3 loop spans 19 amino acids. Per germline, CDR1 MNHEY and CDR2 SMNVEV (reference sequence). This CDR3 is CASSPTLERGGWEYYEQYF. The CDR3 nucleotides read TGTGCCAGCAGTCCCACTCTTGAGAGGGGAGGGTGGGAGTACTACGAGCAGTACTTC.

The V call is TRBV5-6, the J call TRBJ2-4; maybe TRBD1 (6 bases). Germline lookup yields CDR1 SGHDT and CDR2 YYEEEE. V shed 1 base and J shed 0 bases, with 11 bases lying between them. The CDR3 runs to 16 residues. CDR3 coding DNA: TGTGCCAGCAGCTTGCTTCCAGGGGCAGCCAAAAACATTCAGTACTTC. It translates to CASSLLPGAAKNIQYF.

The rearrangement joins TRBV13 to TRBJ2-7, with D uncertain. The length of the CDR3 is 12 residues. The V end lost 5 bases, the J end lost 2 bases, and 7 bases lay between the germline ends. The V gene's germline CDR1 is PRHDT and CDR2 FYEKMQ (reference sequence). The CDR3 region is CASSAETYEQYF. CDR3 DNA: TGTGCCAGCAGCGCCGAAACCTACGAGCAGTACTTC.

This rearrangement joins TRBV5-1 to TRBJ2-4; perhaps TRBD2 as D (5 bases). With 1 base removed from V and 3 bases from J, the gap between germline ends came to 11 bases. Germline CDR1 reads SGHRS; CDR2 reads YFSETQ. This CDR3 has 15 amino acids. DNA for the CDR3: TGCGCCAGCAGCTTGTGGTCCGAGGGCAAAAACATTCAGTACTTC. It yields the protein CASSLWSEGKNIQYF. The whole variable domain, remainder taken from reference TRBV5-1 and TRBJ2-4, is KAGVTQTPRYLIKTRGQQVTLSCSPISGHRSVSWYQQTPGQGLQFLFEYFSETQRNKGNFPGRFSGRQFSNSRSEMNVSTLELGDSALYLCASSLWSEGKNIQYFGAGTRLSVL.

The chain recombines TRBV6-5 with TRBJ2-3; possible D gene TRBD2, 5 bases. Germline lookup yields CDR1 MNHEY and CDR2 SVGAGI. Trimming cost V 2 bases and J 0 bases, with 9 bases left between them. CDR3 size: 15 residues. DNA for the CDR3: TGTGCCAGCAGTTACGGCGGGTCTAGCACAGATACGCAGTATTTT. It specifies CASSYGGSSTDTQYF.

The rearrangement uses TRBV28 and TRBJ2-5; weak D call: TRBD1 (5 bases). From germline, CDR1 is MDHEN and CDR2 SYDVKM. This CDR3 is 14 amino acids long. With 11 bases removed from V and 5 bases from J, the gap between germline ends came to 21 bases. In DNA, the CDR3 is TGTGCCTGCCAACGGCAGGGTGCAGGGGAGACCCAGTACTTC. Amino acid sequence: CACQRQGAGETQYF.

The chain joins TRBV4-2 to TRBJ2-2, with 8 bases matching TRBD1. The V gene's germline CDR1 is LGHNA and CDR2 YNFKEQ. CDR3 size: 15 residues. Trimming cost V 1 base and J 4 bases; bases outside gene matches: 2. In DNA, the CDR3 is TGTGCCAGCAGCCAAGGGACAGGGCCCACCGGGGAGCTGTTTTTT. The encoded protein is CASSQGTGPTGELFF.

J is TRBJ1-4 and V is TRBV6-4; TRBD1 matches 10 bases. Germline assignment: CDR1 MRHNA and CDR2 SNTAGT. The V gene end was trimmed by 11 bases and the J gene end by 7 bases; junction bases not matched to a gene: 1. The CDR3 covers 11 residues. CDR3 DNA sequence: TGTGCCGACAGGGGGCCTGAAAAACTGTTTTTT. Its translation is CADRGPEKLFF.

This clone appeared a few times. The chain uses TRBV11-2 and TRBJ1-4; tentative D call: TRBD1 (5 bases). The CDR3 length is 14 residues. CDR1 is SGHAT and CDR2 is FQNNGV in the germline V gene. V dropped 7 bases and J dropped 7 bases, with 16 bases sitting between them. The CDR3 region has the DNA TGTGCCAGCACCTCTTACGGGCAGGGTGAAAAACTGTTTTTT. This sequence encodes CASTSYGQGEKLFF.

The chain joins TRBV28 to TRBJ1-1; a possible D gene is TRBD1 (6 bases). The germline V gene encodes CDR1 MDHEN and CDR2 SYDVKM. The CDR3 runs to 15 residues. Trimming shortened V by 7 bases and J by 4 bases, and 19 bases separated the two germline ends. The CDR3 loop reads CASIPVTGFITEAFF. In DNA form, the CDR3 reads TGTGCCAGCATCCCGGTTACAGGGTTTATCACTGAAGCTTTCTTT.

The chain is built from TRBV7-3 and TRBJ2-3; 11 positions match TRBD2. Germline V lookup: CDR1 SGHTA, CDR2 FQGTGA. V was clipped by 4 bases and J by 5 bases; unmatched bases: 8. The CDR3 spans 16 residues. CDR3: CASSSIAGGRLDTQYF. The CDR3 DNA reads as TGTGCCAGCAGCTCAATAGCGGGAGGGCGTTTAGATACGCAGTATTTT.

In this sample, this clone turned up once. V gene TRBV5-1 combines with J gene TRBJ2-1, with 10 positions matching TRBD2. This CDR3 comprises 16 residues. Germline V gene data show CDR1 as SGHRS and CDR2 as YFSETQ. The junction had 12 bases not matched to a gene; V was cut back by 6 bases and J by 6 bases. In DNA, the CDR3 is TGCGCCAGCATAGTTACTACAGCGGGAGGGCCCAATGAGCAGTTCTTC. Amino acid sequence: CASIVTTAGGPNEQFF.